A selection of T cell receptor beta chains follows, all from one sample in a study of blood T cells in healthy people across ages. TCRdb fed the 5' RACE reads into MiXCR, producing one record per CDR3 protein. Of 1.5 million or so distinct CDR3 sequences in the sample, approximately 42% are singletons; the top ten hold about 3.8%. The sequencing sample was made of blood. Every receptor here comes from a young woman in good health. Both conserved end residues are part of each CDR3. The D gene is left open where the match is weak. Expanded clones are given a class, and other clones once, few, many or no size at all.

size: NA
V: TRBV3-1
D: NA
J: TRBJ2-3
DNA: TGTGCCAGCAGCCAAAGCCCCTGGGATACGCAGTATTTT
CDR3: CASSQSPWDTQYF

size: many
V: TRBV7-2
D: NA
J: TRBJ2-1
DNA: TGTGCCAGCACCCTTGCCTCCTACAATGAGCAGTTCTTC
CDR3: CASTLASYNEQFF

size: once
V: TRBV2
D: NA
J: TRBJ1-1
DNA: TGTGCCAGCAGTGACAGCCGGGTGGGCACTGAAGCTTTCTTT
CDR3: CASSDSRVGTEAFF

size: NA
V: TRBV7-9
D: NA
J: TRBJ2-7
DNA: TGTGCCAGCAGCTTAGGAGCCCAGAACCTCTACGAGCAGTACTTC
CDR3: CASSLGAQNLYEQYF

size: NA
V: TRBV12-3/TRBV12-4
D: TRBD2
J: TRBJ2-3
DNA: TGTGCCAGCAGTGAGACTAGCGGGGGGACGGATACGCAGTATTTT
CDR3: CASSETSGGTDTQYF

size: NA
V: TRBV18
D: NA
J: TRBJ1-1
DNA: TGTGCCAGCTCAACGCAGGGCGGGCGTACTGAAGCTTTCTTT
CDR3: CASSTQGGRTEAFF

size: many
V: TRBV4-2
D: NA
J: TRBJ2-1
DNA: TGTGCCAGCAGCCAAGATCTTGTGGAGCAGTTCTTC
CDR3: CASSQDLVEQFF

size: few
V: TRBV7-9
D: TRBD1
J: TRBJ2-1
DNA: TGTGCCAGCAGCTTAGGGGTCAGGGGGCGGATTTTCGATGAGCAGTTCTTC
CDR3: CASSLGVRGRIFDEQFF

size: NA
V: TRBV7-9
D: NA
J: TRBJ2-1
DNA: TGTGCCAGCAGTAGTACACAGTTCCACTCCTACAATGAGCAGTTCTTC
CDR3: CASSSTQFHSYNEQFF

size: NA
V: TRBV3-1
D: TRBD2
J: TRBJ2-1
DNA: TGTGCCAGCAGCCGCGGCCTGATAGCGGGGGGGCCCGATGAGCAGTTCTTC
CDR3: CASSRGLIAGGPDEQFF

size: many
V: TRBV29-1
D: TRBD2
J: TRBJ2-7
DNA: TGCAGCGTTGTTTTCGGCGGGAGGACCTACGAGCAGTACTTC
CDR3: CSVVFGGRTYEQYF

size: NA
V: TRBV20-1
D: NA
J: TRBJ2-7
DNA: TGCAGTGCAACTTACCGAAGCTCCTACGAGCAGTACTTC
CDR3: CSATYRSSYEQYF

size: NA
V: TRBV12-3/TRBV12-4
D: NA
J: TRBJ1-5
DNA: TGTGCCAGCCCCGACAGGAAGCCCCAGCATTTT
CDR3: CASPDRKPQHF

size: NA
V: TRBV6-6
D: NA
J: TRBJ1-6
DNA: TGTGCCAGCAGTTACTCGGGGAGATCCTCCTATAATTCACCCCTCCACTTT
CDR3: CASSYSGRSSYNSPLHF

size: many
V: TRBV12-3/TRBV12-4
D: NA
J: TRBJ1-2
DNA: TGTGCCAGCAGCCAAACAGGGTCTTCCTATGGCTACACCTTC
CDR3: CASSQTGSSYGYTF

size: NA
V: TRBV20-1
D: NA
J: TRBJ2-3
DNA: TGCAATGGCCCCCAGGCCGATACGCAGTATTTT
CDR3: CNGPQADTQYF

size: NA
V: TRBV6-2/TRBV6-3
D: NA
J: TRBJ1-5
DNA: TGTGCCAGCAGTTATCATCCTTATAGCAATCAGCCCCAGCATTTT
CDR3: CASSYHPYSNQPQHF

size: NA
V: TRBV29-1
D: NA
J: TRBJ2-6
DNA: TGCAACGTTGGCGCAGGGAGCTCTGGGGCCAACGTCCTGACTTTC
CDR3: CNVGAGSSGANVLTF

size: few
V: TRBV12-3/TRBV12-4
D: TRBD1
J: TRBJ2-6
DNA: TGTGCCAGCAGTTTGGGACAGCTGAGCTCTGGGGCCAACGTCCTGACTTTC
CDR3: CASSLGQLSSGANVLTF

size: NA
V: TRBV20-1
D: TRBD2
J: TRBJ2-3
DNA: TGCAGTGCTAGTTTTTTCCTCGGTCTAGCGGGAGGTCGAGATACGCAGTATTTT
CDR3: CSASFFLGLAGGRDTQYF

size: once
V: TRBV12-3/TRBV12-4
D: TRBD1
J: TRBJ1-6
DNA: TGTGCCAGCGGAGAGACAGGGGTTTCACCCCTCCACTTT
CDR3: CASGETGVSPLHF

size: few
V: TRBV20-1
D: TRBD2
J: TRBJ2-1
DNA: TGCAGTGCTACAGCGGGGCGGCACGATGAGCAGTTCTTC
CDR3: CSATAGRHDEQFF

size: NA
V: TRBV5-1
D: NA
J: TRBJ2-3
DNA: TGCGTCAGCACGGGGATCTACCGAGATACGCAGTATTTT
CDR3: CVSTGIYRDTQYF

size: NA
V: TRBV20-1
D: TRBD2
J: TRBJ2-7
DNA: TGCAGTGCTAGAAGCGGAATAGCGGGAGTCTACGAGCAGTACTTC
CDR3: CSARSGIAGVYEQYF

size: once
V: TRBV6-2/TRBV6-3
D: TRBD1
J: TRBJ1-5
DNA: TGTGCCAGCAGTTACCACGGACAGGGAAATCAGCCCCAGCATTTT
CDR3: CASSYHGQGNQPQHF

size: few
V: TRBV20-1
D: NA
J: TRBJ1-2
DNA: TGCAGTCATTACAGGGTTGGCTACACCTTC
CDR3: CSHYRVGYTF

size: once
V: TRBV18
D: NA
J: TRBJ1-4
DNA: TGTGCCAGCTCACGTGACCGGGGCACAACTAATGAAAAACTGTTTTTT
CDR3: CASSRDRGTTNEKLFF

size: once
V: TRBV28
D: NA
J: TRBJ2-7
DNA: TGTGCCAGCAGCCCACTCCCGGGGATTGAGGGGCAGTACTTC
CDR3: CASSPLPGIEGQYF

size: many
V: TRBV5-5
D: NA
J: TRBJ2-4
DNA: TGTGCCAGCAGTCACCCGGGGCTGCCGGACATTCAGTACTTC
CDR3: CASSHPGLPDIQYF

size: NA
V: TRBV5-1
D: NA
J: TRBJ2-5
DNA: TGCGCCAGCAGCCGAGTACGGGCCGAAGAGACCCAGTACTTC
CDR3: CASSRVRAEETQYF

size: many
V: TRBV6-6
D: NA
J: TRBJ2-3
DNA: TGTGCCAGCAGCCAACTAGTCAAGGATACGCAGTATTTT
CDR3: CASSQLVKDTQYF

size: NA
V: TRBV5-1
D: TRBD1
J: TRBJ2-7
DNA: TGCGCCAGCAGCGGGTGGGGACAGGACGAGCAGTACTTC
CDR3: CASSGWGQDEQYF

size: once
V: TRBV20-1
D: TRBD2
J: TRBJ2-5
DNA: TGCAGTGCTGGTAACCCTACTAGCGGGGTGGCCTCGACCCAGTACTTC
CDR3: CSAGNPTSGVASTQYF

size: NA
V: TRBV6-1
D: NA
J: TRBJ1-5
DNA: TGTGCCAGCAGTGAACCCCGAGGAAATCAGCCCCAGCATTTT
CDR3: CASSEPRGNQPQHF

size: once
V: TRBV27
D: NA
J: TRBJ2-2
DNA: TGTGCCAGCAGTTTAGGGGGGTGGACCGGGGAGCTGTTTTTT
CDR3: CASSLGGWTGELFF

size: NA
V: TRBV7-9
D: NA
J: TRBJ1-2
DNA: TGTGCCAGCAGCTTAGCCGACAGGATAAGGGGCTACACCTTC
CDR3: CASSLADRIRGYTF

size: NA
V: TRBV20-1
D: NA
J: TRBJ1-1
DNA: TGCAGTGCTAGATTAATAAAGGGGTGGACCAAGGGCACTGAAGCTTTCTTT
CDR3: CSARLIKGWTKGTEAFF

size: few
V: TRBV20-1
D: TRBD2
J: TRBJ2-7
DNA: TGCAGTGCTAGAGATCGGACCGAACTTGAGCGGGGGAACCCCTACGAGCAGTACTTC
CDR3: CSARDRTELERGNPYEQYF

size: few
V: TRBV20-1
D: TRBD2
J: TRBJ2-5
DNA: TGCAGTGCTAGATATATAGCGGGAGGTTCCCAAGAGACCCAGTACTTC
CDR3: CSARYIAGGSQETQYF

size: NA
V: TRBV21-1
D: NA
J: TRBJ2-7
DNA: TGTGCCAGCAGCAAAGCGCCTCGGGGAACCTACGAGCAGTACTTC
CDR3: CASSKAPRGTYEQYF

size: NA
V: TRBV2
D: NA
J: TRBJ2-1
DNA: TGTGCCAGCAGTGAAGCGCTTGGCAGGGGAAATGAGCAGTTCTTC
CDR3: CASSEALGRGNEQFF

size: NA
V: TRBV6-2/TRBV6-3
D: NA
J: TRBJ2-1
DNA: TGTGCCAGCAGTTACCGGGAGTCACCTTTCTACAATGAGCAGTTCTTC
CDR3: CASSYRESPFYNEQFF

size: NA
V: TRBV7-9
D: NA
J: TRBJ2-7
DNA: TGTGCCAGCAGCCCGGAGGCAGTCTCCTACGAGCAGTACTTC
CDR3: CASSPEAVSYEQYF

size: NA
V: TRBV6-2/TRBV6-3
D: NA
J: TRBJ1-2
DNA: TGTGCCAGCAGTCCGAACCACAGCTATGGCTACACCTTC
CDR3: CASSPNHSYGYTF

size: few
V: TRBV20-1
D: NA
J: TRBJ2-7
DNA: TGCAGTGCTCCCCGTGTAGGGATCGACTACGAGCAGTACTTC
CDR3: CSAPRVGIDYEQYF

size: few
V: TRBV5-1
D: TRBD1
J: TRBJ1-1
DNA: TGCGCCAGCAGCCTGGACCCGGGACAGACTTACACTGAAGCTTTCTTT
CDR3: CASSLDPGQTYTEAFF

size: few
V: TRBV20-1
D: NA
J: TRBJ1-1
DNA: TGCAGTGCTAGAGGGGGGTTTGAAGCTTTCTTT
CDR3: CSARGGFEAFF

size: few
V: TRBV12-3/TRBV12-4
D: NA
J: TRBJ2-1
DNA: TGTGCCAGCAGTTTAACGGTTGTTGAGCAGTTCTTC
CDR3: CASSLTVVEQFF

size: NA
V: TRBV5-1
D: NA
J: TRBJ1-5
DNA: TGCGCCAGCAGCTTTGCGGGGACGGATCAGCCCCAGCATTTT
CDR3: CASSFAGTDQPQHF